The rows below give T cell receptor beta chains drawn from one sample of a study of blood T cell repertoires in COVID-19. The table came from immunoSEQ multiplex PCR; TCRdb's copy has only in-frame clones and leaves some out. The sample has around 300,000 clones; roughly 89% are singletons. The sequenced sample consisted of PBMCs or T cells enriched from blood (not recorded which). These receptors were taken from a woman aged 25 to 39 who had recovered from COVID-19. Both conserved end residues are part of each CDR3. Each record gives: D gene, clone size, J gene, V gene, CDR3 protein, CDR3 DNA. The D gene is left open where the match is weak. Some rows have no size entry. The others give once, few or many, or a class for an expanded clone.

d_gene: TRBD1
abundance: NA
j_gene: TRBJ1-6
v_gene: TRBV7-2
CDR3aa: CASSSGTGDSPLHF
CDR3nt: TGTGCCAGCTCCTCTGGGACAGGGGATTCACCCCTCCACTTT

d_gene: TRBD2
abundance: NA
j_gene: TRBJ2-1
v_gene: TRBV5-8
CDR3aa: CASSLGDRDYLSYNEQFF
CDR3nt: TGTGCCAGCAGCTTGGGGGACCGGGACTACCTCTCCTACAATGAGCAGTTCTTC

d_gene: TRBD2
abundance: NA
j_gene: TRBJ2-3
v_gene: TRBV7-2
CDR3aa: CASSPTGLAGGPSDTQYF
CDR3nt: TGTGCCAGCAGCCCCACGGGACTAGCGGGAGGGCCGTCAGATACGCAGTATTTT

d_gene: NA
abundance: NA
j_gene: TRBJ2-1
v_gene: TRBV25-1
CDR3aa: CASSDYDRLEQFF
CDR3nt: TGTGCCAGCAGTGATTATGACAGGCTGGAACAGTTCTTC

d_gene: TRBD2
abundance: NA
j_gene: TRBJ2-7
v_gene: TRBV28
CDR3aa: CASRSTGTSGRDLYEQYF
CDR3nt: TGTGCCAGCAGATCGACCGGGACTAGCGGGAGGGACCTCTACGAGCAGTACTTC

d_gene: TRBD2
abundance: NA
j_gene: TRBJ2-1
v_gene: TRBV5-1
CDR3aa: CASSPGLAGGYEQFF
CDR3nt: TGCGCCAGCAGCCCTGGACTAGCGGGAGGGTATGAGCAGTTCTTC

d_gene: TRBD1
abundance: NA
j_gene: TRBJ2-3
v_gene: TRBV7-9
CDR3aa: CASSFVLGQGRLDTQYF
CDR3nt: TGTGCCAGCAGCTTTGTCTTGGGACAGGGACGCCTAGATACGCAGTATTTT

d_gene: TRBD1
abundance: NA
j_gene: TRBJ2-4
v_gene: TRBV5-8
CDR3aa: CASSLAGQGSDIQYF
CDR3nt: TGTGCCAGCAGCTTGGCTGGACAGGGGTCGGACATTCAGTACTTC

d_gene: TRBD1
abundance: NA
j_gene: TRBJ1-5
v_gene: TRBV19
CDR3aa: CASSILRTGGDQPQHF
CDR3nt: TGTGCCAGTAGTATATTAAGGACAGGGGGCGATCAGCCCCAGCATTTT

d_gene: TRBD2
abundance: NA
j_gene: TRBJ2-1
v_gene: TRBV6-4
CDR3aa: CASSESGLVTGEQFF
CDR3nt: TGTGCCAGCAGTGAGTCAGGACTAGTCACCGGTGAGCAGTTCTTC

d_gene: TRBD2
abundance: NA
j_gene: TRBJ2-3
v_gene: TRBV5-4
CDR3aa: CASSLVLAGADTQYF
CDR3nt: TGTGCCAGCAGCTTGGTACTAGCGGGAGCAGATACGCAGTATTTT

d_gene: TRBD1
abundance: NA
j_gene: TRBJ1-1
v_gene: TRBV27
CDR3aa: CASSPIGGNTEAFF
CDR3nt: TGTGCCAGCAGCCCGATAGGGGGCAACACTGAAGCTTTCTTT

d_gene: NA
abundance: NA
j_gene: TRBJ1-2
v_gene: TRBV5-1
CDR3aa: CASSLAVQDVYGYTF
CDR3nt: TGCGCCAGCAGCTTGGCCGTCCAGGATGTCTATGGCTACACCTTC

d_gene: TRBD1
abundance: NA
j_gene: TRBJ1-1
v_gene: TRBV18
CDR3aa: CASSPRTGGRTEAFF
CDR3nt: TGTGCCAGCTCACCCAGGACAGGGGGACGGACTGAAGCTTTCTTT

d_gene: NA
abundance: once
j_gene: TRBJ1-2
v_gene: TRBV6-5
CDR3aa: CASSRGGAFNYGYTF
CDR3nt: TGTGCCAGCAGCCGAGGAGGAGCATTTAACTATGGCTACACCTTC

d_gene: NA
abundance: few
j_gene: TRBJ2-7
v_gene: TRBV18
CDR3aa: CASSPRGTYEQYF
CDR3nt: TGTGCCAGCTCACCTCGGGGTACGTACGAGCAGTACTTC

d_gene: NA
abundance: NA
j_gene: TRBJ1-5
v_gene: TRBV6-5
CDR3aa: CASSDGNSNQPQHF
CDR3nt: TGTGCCAGTTCGGACGGGAATAGCAATCAGCCCCAGCATTTT

d_gene: NA
abundance: NA
j_gene: TRBJ2-1
v_gene: TRBV4-2
CDR3aa: CASSQDRGASVYNEQFF
CDR3nt: TGTGCCAGCAGCCAAGATCGGGGGGCTTCTGTCTACAATGAGCAGTTCTTC

d_gene: NA
abundance: NA
j_gene: TRBJ2-7
v_gene: TRBV2
CDR3aa: CASMRRSSYEQYF
CDR3nt: TGTGCCAGCATGCGGCGGAGCTCCTACGAGCAGTACTTC

d_gene: NA
abundance: NA
j_gene: TRBJ1-1
v_gene: TRBV10-3
CDR3aa: CAIKFAPGIDTEAFF
CDR3nt: TGTGCCATCAAGTTCGCCCCGGGTATCGACACTGAAGCTTTCTTT

d_gene: TRBD1
abundance: NA
j_gene: TRBJ2-2
v_gene: TRBV3-1/TRBV3-2
CDR3aa: CASSQVAGDRQNTGELFF
CDR3nt: TGTGCCAGCAGCCAAGTTGCCGGGGACAGACAGAACACCGGGGAGCTGTTTTTT

d_gene: TRBD1
abundance: NA
j_gene: TRBJ1-5
v_gene: TRBV15
CDR3aa: CATSRGQGIQPQHF
CDR3nt: TGTGCCACCAGCAGAGGACAGGGAATTCAGCCCCAGCATTTT

d_gene: TRBD1
abundance: NA
j_gene: TRBJ2-3
v_gene: TRBV29-1
CDR3aa: CSVGQGASSTDTQYF
CDR3nt: TGCAGCGTTGGACAGGGGGCGTCCAGCACAGATACGCAGTATTTT

d_gene: NA
abundance: NA
j_gene: TRBJ1-5
v_gene: TRBV24-1
CDR3aa: CATSATNQPQHF
CDR3nt: TGTGCCACCAGTGCTACTAATCAGCCCCAGCATTTT

d_gene: TRBD1
abundance: NA
j_gene: TRBJ1-2
v_gene: TRBV6-5
CDR3aa: CASSYSAGGVYGYTF
CDR3nt: TGTGCCAGCAGTTACTCCGCAGGGGGCGTCTATGGCTACACCTTC

d_gene: NA
abundance: NA
j_gene: TRBJ1-5
v_gene: TRBV6-2/TRBV6-3
CDR3aa: CASSYSTSGGEPQHF
CDR3nt: TGTGCCAGCAGTTACTCGACCTCAGGCGGGGAGCCCCAGCATTTT

d_gene: TRBD1
abundance: NA
j_gene: TRBJ1-2
v_gene: TRBV5-6
CDR3aa: CASSLGQGHYGYTF
CDR3nt: TGTGCCAGCAGCTTGGGACAGGGACACTATGGCTACACCTTC

d_gene: NA
abundance: once
j_gene: TRBJ1-4
v_gene: TRBV4-1
CDR3aa: CASSQDGGARGEKLFF
CDR3nt: TGCGCCAGCAGCCAAGATGGGGGGGCTAGGGGTGAAAAACTGTTTTTT

d_gene: TRBD1
abundance: NA
j_gene: TRBJ2-2
v_gene: TRBV6-4
CDR3aa: CASRTGGNTGELFF
CDR3nt: TGTGCCAGCCGGACAGGGGGGAACACCGGGGAGCTGTTTTTT

d_gene: TRBD1
abundance: NA
j_gene: TRBJ1-5
v_gene: TRBV5-1
CDR3aa: CASSSRQGKNQPQHF
CDR3nt: TGCGCCAGCAGCTCTAGACAGGGCAAGAATCAGCCCCAGCATTTT

d_gene: TRBD1
abundance: NA
j_gene: TRBJ1-5
v_gene: TRBV27
CDR3aa: CASSPPRTGGRNQPQHF
CDR3nt: TGTGCCAGCAGTCCCCCACGGACAGGGGGCCGAAATCAGCCCCAGCATTTT

d_gene: TRBD1
abundance: NA
j_gene: TRBJ1-2
v_gene: TRBV19
CDR3aa: CASTIGGSYGYTF
CDR3nt: TGTGCCAGTACCATAGGGGGCAGCTATGGCTACACCTTC

d_gene: NA
abundance: NA
j_gene: TRBJ1-1
v_gene: TRBV30
CDR3aa: CAWSLANTEAFF
CDR3nt: TGTGCCTGGAGTTTGGCGAACACTGAAGCTTTCTTT

d_gene: NA
abundance: NA
j_gene: TRBJ2-2
v_gene: TRBV4-1
CDR3aa: CASSPLVRGVGELFF
CDR3nt: TGCGCCAGCAGTCCCCTGGTCAGGGGGGTCGGGGAGCTGTTTTTT

d_gene: NA
abundance: NA
j_gene: TRBJ2-5
v_gene: TRBV18
CDR3aa: CASSPPQGGETQYF
CDR3nt: TGTGCCAGCTCACCACCTCAGGGGGGAGAGACCCAGTACTTC

d_gene: NA
abundance: NA
j_gene: TRBJ2-5
v_gene: TRBV6-5
CDR3aa: CASSKRFNPQETQYF
CDR3nt: TGTGCCAGCAGTAAGAGGTTCAACCCGCAAGAGACCCAGTACTTC

d_gene: NA
abundance: once
j_gene: TRBJ2-3
v_gene: TRBV6-5
CDR3aa: CASSYTSDTQYF
CDR3nt: TGTGCCAGCAGTTACACTAGCGATACGCAGTATTTT

d_gene: NA
abundance: NA
j_gene: TRBJ2-1
v_gene: TRBV7-9
CDR3aa: CASSPSYNGVYNEQFF
CDR3nt: TGTGCCAGCAGCCCTAGCTATAACGGGGTCTACAATGAGCAGTTCTTC

d_gene: TRBD1
abundance: NA
j_gene: TRBJ2-7
v_gene: TRBV10-3
CDR3aa: CAISPGQGSYEQYF
CDR3nt: TGTGCCATCAGTCCGGGACAGGGGTCCTACGAGCAGTACTTC

d_gene: NA
abundance: NA
j_gene: TRBJ1-1
v_gene: TRBV19
CDR3aa: CASSSRVGLSNTEAFF
CDR3nt: TGTGCCAGTAGTTCCAGGGTTGGGCTTTCGAACACTGAAGCTTTCTTT

d_gene: NA
abundance: NA
j_gene: TRBJ2-7
v_gene: TRBV24-1
CDR3aa: CATQPGSYSYEQYF
CDR3nt: TGTGCCACCCAACCCGGGAGCTACTCCTACGAGCAGTACTTC

d_gene: TRBD2
abundance: NA
j_gene: TRBJ2-7
v_gene: TRBV28
CDR3aa: CASSLAGGLVTYEQYF
CDR3nt: TGTGCCAGCAGTTTAGCGGGAGGACTAGTAACCTACGAGCAGTACTTC

d_gene: NA
abundance: few
j_gene: TRBJ1-1
v_gene: TRBV19
CDR3aa: CATSNQVNTEAFF
CDR3nt: TGTGCCACCAGTAACCAGGTGAACACTGAAGCTTTCTTT

d_gene: NA
abundance: once
j_gene: TRBJ2-7
v_gene: TRBV4-1
CDR3aa: CASSPPPGDAPYEQYF
CDR3nt: TGCGCCAGCAGCCCTCCGCCAGGCGACGCTCCCTACGAGCAGTACTTC

d_gene: TRBD1
abundance: NA
j_gene: TRBJ2-7
v_gene: TRBV5-1
CDR3aa: CASSFDRVVDYEQYF
CDR3nt: TGCGCCAGCAGCTTTGACAGGGTAGTGGACTACGAGCAGTACTTC

d_gene: NA
abundance: NA
j_gene: TRBJ2-7
v_gene: TRBV19
CDR3aa: CASRRTASSYEQYF
CDR3nt: TGTGCCAGTAGGCGGACAGCTAGCTCCTACGAGCAGTACTTC

d_gene: TRBD1
abundance: once
j_gene: TRBJ1-4
v_gene: TRBV5-1
CDR3aa: CASSLTKGAAEKLFF
CDR3nt: TGCGCCAGCAGCTTAACGAAGGGGGCGGCTGAAAAACTGTTTTTT

d_gene: NA
abundance: NA
j_gene: TRBJ1-4
v_gene: TRBV24-1
CDR3aa: CATSASYNEKLFF
CDR3nt: TGTGCCACCAGTGCGAGTTACAATGAAAAACTGTTTTTT

d_gene: NA
abundance: NA
j_gene: TRBJ2-7
v_gene: TRBV28
CDR3aa: CASSLGQVDEQYF
CDR3nt: TGTGCCAGCAGTTTGGGGCAGGTTGACGAGCAGTACTTC

d_gene: NA
abundance: NA
j_gene: TRBJ1-2
v_gene: TRBV27
CDR3aa: CASSLQGSYGYTF
CDR3nt: TGTGCCAGCAGCCTCCAGGGGAGCTATGGCTACACCTTC